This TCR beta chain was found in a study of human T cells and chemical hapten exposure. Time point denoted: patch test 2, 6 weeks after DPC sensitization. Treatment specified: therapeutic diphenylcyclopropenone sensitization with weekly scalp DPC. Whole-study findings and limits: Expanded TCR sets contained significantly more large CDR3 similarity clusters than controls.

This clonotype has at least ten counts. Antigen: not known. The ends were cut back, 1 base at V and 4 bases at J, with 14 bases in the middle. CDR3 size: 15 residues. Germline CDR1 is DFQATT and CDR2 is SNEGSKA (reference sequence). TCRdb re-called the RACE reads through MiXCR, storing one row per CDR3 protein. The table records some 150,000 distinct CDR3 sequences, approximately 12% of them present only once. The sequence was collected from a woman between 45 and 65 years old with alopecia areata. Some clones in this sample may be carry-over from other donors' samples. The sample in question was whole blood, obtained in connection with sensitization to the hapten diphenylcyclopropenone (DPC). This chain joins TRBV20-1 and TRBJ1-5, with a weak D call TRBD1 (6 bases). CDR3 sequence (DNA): TGCAGTGCTAGAGGGGGGGCCGCAGGTAATCAGCCCCAGCATTTT. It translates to CSARGGAAGNQPQHF.